Below, 11 T cell receptor beta chains from the same sample are listed, as sequenced in a study of neurological immune-mediated disorders. Time point given: longitudinal time-point 1 (baseline). Each CDR3 protein is one row after TCRdb ran MiXCR on the 5' RACE reads. The sample lists fewer than 90,000 distinct CDR3 sequences, roughly 10% occurring once. Input material: PBMCs. These receptors all come from a young man in good health.

This clonotype was picked up many times. The chain is built from TRBV20-1 and TRBJ2-2, with TRBD1 matching 10 bases. Germline CDR1 DFQATT, CDR2 SNEGSKA (reference sequence). Trimming removed 2 bases from V and 6 bases from J; junction bases left unmatched: 6. The CDR3 is 15 amino acids. The CDR3 is CSARSDRGLAGELFF. The CDR3 DNA reads as TGCAGTGCTAGAAGCGACAGGGGGCTTGCCGGGGAGCTGTTTTTT.

In this sample, this clonotype turned up many times. V gene TRBV4-1 combines with J gene TRBJ2-5; D ambiguous. The V end lost 0 bases, the J end lost 6 bases, and 14 bases lay between the germline ends. The CDR3 consists of 15 residues. CDR1 and CDR2 from the germline V gene are MGHRA and YSYEKL. The DNA for the CDR3 is TGCGCCAGCAGCCAAGAAGGGCATTCTATCCAGACCCAGTACTTC. Its translation is CASSQEGHSIQTQYF.

This clonotype was observed at least ten times. The rearrangement joins TRBV29-1 to TRBJ2-3; D is perhaps TRBD1 (6 bases). Deletions cut 2 bases from V and 4 bases from J, with 13 bases between. CDR1 and CDR2 (germline): SQVTM, ANQGSEA. CDR3 length: 14 residues. CDR3 sequence: CSVEFGWGPDTQYF. The CDR3 DNA reads as TGCAGCGTTGAATTCGGGTGGGGGCCAGATACGCAGTATTTT.

This clonotype was detected many times. V and J are TRBV7-9 and TRBJ2-7; 7 bases line up with TRBD1. Trimming at V came to 5 bases and at J to 0 bases, leaving 10 bases not matched to a gene. CDR3 size: 16 residues. The germline gives CDR1 SEHNR, CDR2 FQNEAQ (reference sequence). The CDR3 nucleotides are TGTGCCAGCAGCCCAACCGGGACAGAAAGCTCCTACGAGCAGTACTTC. Translation: CASSPTGTESSYEQYF.

The chain couples TRBV7-9 to TRBJ2-2, with D unclear. The CDR3 has 13 amino acids. The germline CDR1 and CDR2 sequences are SEHNR and FQNEAQ (reference sequence). V lost 5 bases, J lost 7 bases, and 11 bases lay in between. CDR3: CASSPVYGGELFF. CDR3 nucleotides: TGTGCCAGCAGCCCTGTTTACGGCGGGGAGCTGTTTTTT.

This clonotype was counted at least ten times. The rearrangement uses TRBV2 and TRBJ1-1; D is uncertain. The CDR3 has 15 residues. V dropped 5 bases and J dropped 0 bases, with 13 bases sitting between them. Germline-derived CDR1 and CDR2 are SNHLY and FYNNEI. CDR3 nucleotide sequence: TGTGCCAGCAGTTATACGGACGTGATGAACACTGAAGCTTTCTTT. Protein sequence: CASSYTDVMNTEAFF.

This clonotype showed up many times. V gene TRBV29-1 combines with J gene TRBJ2-7; no clear D. V gave up 5 bases and J gave up 6 bases, with 11 bases separating them. CDR3 length equals 11 residues. The V gene's germline CDR1 is SQVTM and CDR2 ANQGSEA. CDR3 sequence: CSVTDLREQYF. For the CDR3, the DNA is TGCAGCGTTACGGACCTACGCGAGCAGTACTTC.

This clonotype was seen at least ten times. The V call is TRBV21-1, the J call TRBJ2-1; the table's D call, TRBD2, was not checked against the DNA. TRBV21-1 is shown as a pseudogene. The length of the CDR3 is 19 residues. The CDR3 is CASSRKREPPPKNYNEQFF. The CDR3 nucleotides read TGTGCCAGCAGCCGTAAGCGGGAGCCCCCCCCAAAGAATTACAATGAGCAGTTCTTC.

This clonotype was recorded many times. The chain is built from TRBV5-1 and TRBJ2-3, with D possibly being TRBD2 (5 bases). V shed 2 bases and J shed 4 bases, with 17 bases lying between them. This CDR3 is built from 16 residues. The germline gives CDR1 SGHRS, CDR2 YFSETQ. The CDR3 DNA reads as TGCGCCAGCAGCTTCCGAGGGCGCGGTACCTCAGATACGCAGTATTTT. Its translation: CASSFRGRGTSDTQYF. Together with reference TRBV5-1 and TRBJ2-3, the CDR3 gives the full variable domain: KAGVTQTPRYLIKTRGQQVTLSCSPISGHRSVSWYQQTPGQGLQFLFEYFSETQRNKGNFPGRFSGRQFSNSRSEMNVSTLELGDSALYLCASSFRGRGTSDTQYFGPGTRLTVL.

This clonotype was seen repeatedly, ten times or more. The chain is built from TRBV20-1 and TRBJ2-7, with TRBD2 matching over 7 bases. The CDR3 is made up of 14 amino acids. Looked up from germline, CDR1 is DFQATT and CDR2 is SNEGSKA (reference sequence). J was trimmed by 4 bases and V by 6 bases; bases with no gene match: 12. CDR3 sequence reads: CSAKGRLAAYEQYF. In nucleotides, the CDR3 is TGCAGTGCAAAAGGTCGACTAGCTGCTTACGAGCAGTACTTC.

This clonotype was detected many times. The rearrangement links TRBV7-2 to TRBJ2-3; tentatively, D is TRBD2 (5 bases). This CDR3 is 13 amino acids long. V gave up 3 bases and J gave up 10 bases, with 14 bases separating them. The V gene's germline CDR1 is SGHTA and CDR2 FQGNSA. CDR3 DNA: TGTGCCAGCAGCTTCAACTCAGAACTAGCGCAGTATTTT. It yields the protein CASSFNSELAQYF.